Listed here are 23 T cell receptor beta chains from one sample, sequenced in a study of Ad26.COV2.S vaccination and SARS-CoV-2 variants. Assay: immunoSEQ multiplex PCR; the TCRdb copy retains only in-frame clones and omits some. The sample shows 300,000 to 450,000 clones, just over 90% of them seen only once. The source was peripheral blood, collected after recovery from COVID-19. Receptors originate from a human donor who had recovered from COVID-19.

CDR3 protein: CATRRPATTGELFF. The DNA for the CDR3 is TGTGCCACTCGGCGGCCAGCCACCACCGGGGAGCTGTTTTTT. The genes are TRBV19 and TRBJ2-2, with D uncertain. The germline CDR1 and CDR2 sequences are LNHDA and SQIVND (reference sequence). The CDR3 totals 14 residues. Trimming cost V 10 bases and J 4 bases, with 16 bases left between them.

This clone was seen just once. This CDR3 is CASSLGGNEQFF. The CDR3 nucleotides read TGCGCCAGCAGCTTGGGAGGCAATGAGCAGTTCTTC. The J gene is TRBJ2-1, the V gene TRBV5-1; D is unclear. Germline V gives CDR1 SGHRS, CDR2 YFSETQ. Trimming shortened V by 0 bases and J by 6 bases, and 4 bases separated the two germline ends. The CDR3 extends over 12 amino acids.

The CDR3 DNA reads TGTGCCAGCAGCCCACCTGGACAGGGGGCGGGTGGCTACACCTTC. Protein sequence: CASSPPGQGAGGYTF. The chain recombines TRBV7-9 with TRBJ1-2; the match to TRBD1 covers 11 bases. The germline gives CDR1 SEHNR, CDR2 FQNEAQ (reference sequence). This CDR3 has 15 residues. Trimming took 5 bases from V and 7 from J; bases not matched to a gene: 9.

This chain uses TRBV6-5 with TRBJ2-7; D unclear. V lost 6 bases to trimming and J lost 3 bases, with 9 bases between them. Germline V gene lookup returns CDR1 MNHEY and CDR2 SVGAGI. The CDR3 consists of 12 residues. CDR3 nucleotides: TGTGCCAGCAGGGGATTCGACTACGAGCAGTACTTC. The encoded protein is CASRGFDYEQYF.

The chain combines TRBV25-1 with TRBJ1-1; 9 positions match TRBD1. The CDR3 spans 13 residues. V shed 6 bases and J 5 bases; nucleotides not matched to a gene: 4. Germline lookup yields CDR1 MGHDK and CDR2 SYGVNS. CDR3 in amino acids: CASRQGALTEAFF. Written as DNA, the CDR3 is TGTGCCAGCAGACAGGGGGCGCTGACTGAAGCTTTCTTT.

CDR3 bases: TGCACCATCCCAGGGGAAGGAAACACCATATATTTT. Encoded protein: CTIPGEGNTIYF. J is TRBJ1-3 and V is TRBV29-1; TRBD1 might be the D (6 bases). This CDR3 spans 12 amino acids. Germline V gene data show CDR1 as SQVTM and CDR2 as ANQGSEA.

The rearrangement uses TRBV9 and TRBJ1-1; possible D gene TRBD1, 6 bases. Germline V gene sequence: CDR1 SGDLS, CDR2 YYNGEE. CDR3 length: 11 residues. Trimming took off 3 bases at V and 8 bases at J, with 8 bases between the two ends. This CDR3 is CASSDGQEAFF. CDR3 DNA sequence: TGTGCCAGCAGCGACGGACAGGAAGCTTTCTTT.

The chain employs TRBV11-1 and TRBJ2-1, with D possibly matching TRBD2 (5 bases). This CDR3 comprises 16 residues. Germline V gene sequence: CDR1 SGHAT, CDR2 FQDESV (reference sequence). Trimming removed 1 base at V and 3 bases at J, with 13 bases between. The CDR3 is CASSLDRGSIYNEQFF. For the CDR3, the DNA is TGTGCCAGCAGCTTAGATCGCGGGTCTATCTACAATGAGCAGTTCTTC.

CDR3 nucleotides: TGTGCCAGCAGACCGGGACAGGGGAAGGTGGAAGCTTTCTTT. Its protein is CASRPGQGKVEAFF. This chain links TRBV6-5 with TRBJ1-1; 10 bases align to TRBD1. CDR1 is MNHEY and CDR2 is SVGAGI in the germline V gene. Trimming removed 6 bases from V and 8 bases from J; junction bases left unmatched: 9. The CDR3 spans 14 residues.

The chain recombines TRBV4-1 with TRBJ2-7; 8 bases fit TRBD2. The CDR3 has 17 amino acids. J was trimmed by 1 base and V by 4 bases; bases with no gene match: 12. Germline V gene data show CDR1 as MGHRA and CDR2 as YSYEKL. The CDR3 sequence is CASSLSTGGAQSYEQYF. CDR3 nucleotide sequence: TGCGCCAGCAGCCTCTCCACCGGGGGGGCCCAATCCTACGAGCAGTACTTC.

This chain uses TRBV9 with TRBJ2-2; 9 bases match TRBD2. The V gene end was trimmed by 0 bases and the J gene end by 6 bases; junction bases not matched to a gene: 12. This CDR3 has 18 amino acids. Germline V gives CDR1 SGDLS, CDR2 YYNGEE. CDR3 DNA: TGTGCCAGCAGCGTAGTACCTAGCGGGGACGTCGCCGCCGGGGAGCTGTTTTTT. This translates into CASSVVPSGDVAAGELFF.

CDR3 in DNA: TGCAGCGTTGCGAATAGCGGGGGTTCCCAAGAGACCCAGTACTTC. Translated: CSVANSGGSQETQYF. The rearrangement uses TRBV29-1 and TRBJ2-5; 9 positions agree with TRBD2. This CDR3 has 15 residues. The trim removed 4 bases at V and 1 base at J, leaving 7 bases unmatched. The germline gives CDR1 SQVTM, CDR2 ANQGSEA.

Here the CDR3 reads CASSPTDRHYGYTF. The DNA for the CDR3 is TGTGCCAGCAGCCCGACCGACCGCCACTATGGCTACACCTTC. The chain couples TRBV5-4 to TRBJ1-2; D not certain. Germline V gives CDR1 SGHNT, CDR2 YYREEE (reference sequence). Trimming stripped 4 bases from V and 3 bases from J, with 13 bases between. This CDR3 has 14 residues.

The genes are TRBV6-1 and TRBJ2-7; tentative D call: TRBD2 (7 bases). In germline, CDR1 is MNHNS, CDR2 SASEGT. V was pared by 2 bases and J by 4 bases, with 12 bases between. The CDR3 spans 14 residues. CDR3 sequence: CASSEPGGKYEQYF. The CDR3 coding sequence is TGTGCCAGCAGTGAACCGGGGGGCAAGTACGAGCAGTACTTC.

This clone has only a few counts. This chain joins TRBV10-3 and TRBJ1-6; TRBD1 might be the D (6 bases). The CDR3 contains 15 residues. Germline V CDR1 and CDR2: ENHRY, SYGVKD. V was clipped by 2 bases and J by 6 bases, with 11 bases between them. The CDR3 DNA reads TGTGCCATCAGTGAGGACGCAGGGGTTAATTCACCCCTCCACTTT. Protein sequence: CAISEDAGVNSPLHF.

The chain carries TRBV5-1 and TRBJ2-7, with 7 positions matching TRBD1. With V trimmed by 8 bases and J by 6 bases, 11 bases remained unmatched. CDR3 size: 13 residues. Germline V gives CDR1 SGHRS, CDR2 YFSETQ. The chain's CDR3 is CASFDRAWGEQYF. CDR3 bases: TGCGCCAGTTTTGACAGGGCGTGGGGCGAGCAGTACTTC.

The chain recombines TRBV29-1 with TRBJ2-2; D not resolved. The CDR3 extends over 11 amino acids. V lost 5 bases and J lost 8, with 9 bases in between. CDR1 SQVTM and CDR2 ANQGSEA come from the germline V gene. The CDR3 DNA is TGCAGCGTTAACGAGAGAGGGGAGCTGTTTTTT. This sequence encodes CSVNERGELFF.

This clone has a single count. This rearrangement joins TRBV11-2 to TRBJ1-4; D is uncertain. The CDR3 length is 13 residues. V lost 5 bases, J lost 2 bases, and 6 bases lay in between. Germline V gene data show CDR1 as SGHAT and CDR2 as FQNNGV. The CDR3 reads CASSQVTNEKLFF. In DNA form, the CDR3 reads TGTGCCAGCAGCCAGGTGACTAATGAAAAACTGTTTTTT.

This clone has just one count. J is TRBJ1-2 and V is TRBV6-5; D is uncertain. V lost 10 bases and J lost 4, with 19 bases in between. The length of the CDR3 is 14 residues. Per germline, CDR1 MNHEY and CDR2 SVGAGI. CDR3 residues: CATAGNHRVYGYTF. The DNA for the CDR3 is TGTGCCACAGCAGGTAACCACCGAGTCTATGGCTACACCTTC.

The chain is built from TRBV7-9 and TRBJ2-3; D unresolved. The CDR3 covers 14 residues. The germline V and J ends were trimmed by 3 bases and 0 bases, with 7 bases remaining between them. Germline CDR1 is SEHNR and CDR2 is FQNEAQ (reference sequence). In DNA, the CDR3 is TGTGCCAGCAGCTTGGGCAGGAGCACAGATACGCAGTATTTT. Translation: CASSLGRSTDTQYF. Complete variable domain (other parts from reference TRBV7-9 and TRBJ2-3): DTGVSQNPRHKITKRGQNVTFRCDPISEHNRLYWYRQTLGQGPEFLTYFQNEAQLEKSRLLSDRFSAERPKGSFSTLEIQRTEQGDSAMYLCASSLGRSTDTQYFGPGTRLTVL.

CDR3 in amino acids: CASGLGSQETQYF. CDR3 sequence (DNA): TGTGCCAGCGGCCTTGGGTCACAAGAGACCCAGTACTTC. V usage is TRBV11-2 and J usage is TRBJ2-5; no definite D call. CDR1 and CDR2 (germline): SGHAT, FQNNGV. The CDR3 extends over 13 amino acids. V dropped 8 bases and J dropped 2 bases, with 12 bases sitting between them.

The chain recombines TRBV6-4 with TRBJ1-6; the D is unclear. Germline CDR1 and CDR2: MRHNA and SNTAGT. V lost 4 bases, J lost 13 bases, and 8 bases lay in between. The CDR3 has 11 amino acids. The CDR3 region is CASSAVSPLHF. In nucleotides, the CDR3 is TGTGCCAGCAGTGCAGTTTCGCCCCTCCACTTT.

V usage is TRBV6-5 and J usage is TRBJ1-2; TRBD1 matches at 9 bases. V was clipped by 4 bases and J by 6 bases; unmatched bases: 9. Germline V lookup: CDR1 MNHEY, CDR2 SVGAGI. This CDR3 is 15 amino acids long. CDR3 nucleotide sequence: TGTGCCAGCAGTTGGGGACAGGGAATGAAGGATGGCTACACCTTC. This codes for CASSWGQGMKDGYTF.